The 20 T cell receptor beta chains below all came from one sample that was sequenced in a study of CD8 T cells in Susac syndrome. Reverse transcription of roughly 0.5 to 1 ug RNA was performed with random hexamers. TCRdb independently ran MiXCR on the immunoSEQ multiplex PCR reads; one entry per CDR3 protein. The sample holds under 350,000 distinct CDR3 sequences; about 90% are singletons and the top ten take roughly 0.064%. Source material: CD4+ T cells from PBMCs. The receptor source for this set is a human donor with multiple sclerosis.

The chain uses TRBV3-1 and TRBJ2-7, with 8 bases that match TRBD1. The ends lost 0 bases at V and 2 bases at J; junction bases unmatched: 3. Germline loops: CDR1 LGHDT, CDR2 YNNKEL (reference sequence). The CDR3 sequence is 15 residues long. CDR3 in amino acids: CASSQERRGPYEQYF. The CDR3 nucleotides read TGTGCCAGCAGCCAAGAGCGCAGGGGGCCCTACGAGCAGTACTTC.

The V and J genes are TRBV5-8 and TRBJ2-5; D call uncertain. The V end lost 0 bases, the J end lost 6 bases, and 12 bases lay between the germline ends. Germline V gene sequence: CDR1 SGHTS, CDR2 YDEGEE. The CDR3 runs 14 residues. Written as DNA, the CDR3 is TGTGCCAGCAGCTTGGGGTGGGGTCCCCAGACCCAGTACTTC. Translation gives CASSLGWGPQTQYF. The variable domain in full, with the rest retrieved from reference TRBV5-8 and TRBJ2-5, is EAGVTQSPTHLIKTRGQQATLRCSPISGHTSVYWYQQALGLGLQFLLWYDEGEERNRGNFPPRFSGRQFPNYSSELNVNALELEDSALYLCASSLGWGPQTQYFGPGTRLLVL.

The genes are TRBV19 and TRBJ1-5; D gene uncertain. The CDR3 is 11 amino acids. Germline CDR1 LNHDA, CDR2 SQIVND (reference sequence). V lost 10 bases, J lost 3 bases, and 7 bases lay in between. The CDR3 DNA follows: TGTGCCACTGGATTCAATCAGCCCCAGCATTTT. As protein: CATGFNQPQHF.

The chain recombines TRBV6-1 with TRBJ2-5, with 9 bases that match TRBD2. The CDR3 is made up of 16 amino acids. V shed 5 bases, J shed 2 bases, and the junction held 9 bases outside the gene matches. From germline, CDR1 is MNHNS and CDR2 SASEGT. As DNA, the CDR3 is TGTGCCAGCAGTCGATTTAGCGGGAGAAGGCAAGAGACCCAGTACTTC. Translating gives CASSRFSGRRQETQYF.

This rearrangement joins TRBV5-4 to TRBJ2-3; 8 bases line up with TRBD2. With 0 bases clipped from V and 4 bases from J, the junction kept 7 bases outside the gene matches. The CDR3 runs to 16 residues. Germline loops: CDR1 SGHNT, CDR2 YYREEE (reference sequence). CDR3 sequence: CASSLGGSREADTQYF. CDR3 DNA sequence: TGTGCCAGCAGCTTGGGAGGATCGCGGGAGGCAGATACGCAGTATTTT.

The chain joins TRBV19 to TRBJ2-6; 7 nucleotides align to TRBD2. This CDR3 contains 18 residues. Germline CDR1 LNHDA, CDR2 SQIVND (reference sequence). V was pared by 1 base and J by 0 bases, with 6 bases of the junction left unmatched. The CDR3 here is CASSIGGGSTSGANVLTF. As DNA, the CDR3 is TGTGCCAGTAGTATAGGGGGGGGAAGCACCTCTGGGGCCAACGTCCTGACTTTC.

This chain's CDR3 is CASSPPTGSSEAFF. CDR3 sequence (DNA): TGTGCCAGCAGTCCCCCCACAGGGAGTTCTGAAGCTTTCTTT. V usage is TRBV12-3 or TRBV12-4 and J usage is TRBJ1-1, with a tentative D call TRBD1 (6 bases). The CDR3 length is 14 residues. The V end lost 5 bases, the J end lost 6 bases, and 16 bases lay between the germline ends.

V is TRBV4-2 and J is TRBJ1-2; D is uncertain. Trimming took off 1 base at V and 8 bases at J, with 11 bases between the two ends. The CDR3 spans 13 residues. Per germline, CDR1 LGHNA and CDR2 YNFKEQ. CDR3 sequence: CASSQVGSGGYTF. CDR3 nucleotides: TGTGCCAGCAGCCAAGTTGGCTCGGGGGGCTACACCTTC.

The chain has TRBV5-4 and TRBJ2-6, with D possibly matching TRBD1 (6 bases). V lost 3 bases, J lost 5 bases, and 15 bases lay in between. The CDR3 is made up of 16 amino acids. Germline V gene lookup returns CDR1 SGHNT and CDR2 YYREEE (reference sequence). The CDR3 spells CASSWLQGFRANVLTF. CDR3 nucleotides: TGTGCCAGCAGCTGGCTACAGGGATTCAGGGCCAACGTCCTGACTTTC.

The chain has TRBV15 and TRBJ2-1; no clear D. Trimming shortened V by 9 bases and J by 0 bases, and 21 bases separated the two germline ends. Germline-derived CDR1 and CDR2 are LNHNV and YYDKDF (reference sequence). The CDR3 is 17 residues long. In nucleotides, the CDR3 is TGTGCCACAATACCCGTCGGGCAAATTGTCTCCTACAATGAGCAGTTCTTC. Its translation is CATIPVGQIVSYNEQFF.

The gene calls are TRBV7-9 and TRBJ2-1; D is ambiguous. Trimming took 1 base from V and 5 from J, leaving 9 bases between them. Germline V gene lookup returns CDR1 SEHNR and CDR2 FQNEAQ (reference sequence). The CDR3 is made up of 14 amino acids. The CDR3 reads CASSLVVAHNEQFF. The CDR3 region has the DNA TGTGCCAGCAGCTTAGTGGTAGCCCACAATGAGCAGTTCTTC.

The rearrangement uses TRBV7-2 and TRBJ2-5; weak D call: TRBD1 (6 bases). V was pared by 4 bases and J by 4 bases, with 13 bases between. CDR1 and CDR2 (germline): SGHTA, FQGNSA. The CDR3 is 14 amino acids. The CDR3 sequence: CASSYSWTAETQYF. As DNA, the CDR3 is TGTGCCAGCAGCTACTCTTGGACAGCAGAGACCCAGTACTTC. Filled out from reference TRBV7-2 and TRBJ2-5, the complete variable domain reads GAGVSQSPSNKVTEKGKDVELRCDPISGHTALYWYRQSLGQGLEFLIYFQGNSAPDKSGLPSDRFSAERTGGSVSTLTIQRTQQEDSAVYLCASSYSWTAETQYFGPGTRLLVL.

The chain is built from TRBV19 and TRBJ2-2; D gene uncertain. V shed 6 bases and J shed 0 bases, with 8 bases lying between them. The CDR3 is 14 amino acids. Germline V gene sequence: CDR1 LNHDA, CDR2 SQIVND (reference sequence). CDR3 residues: CASSPTANTGELFF. CDR3 DNA sequence: TGTGCCAGTAGCCCAACAGCGAACACCGGGGAGCTGTTTTTT.

In nucleotides, the CDR3 is TGTGCCAGCTCACCACCGGACAGGGCCGACATCTATGGCTACACCTTC. This codes for CASSPPDRADIYGYTF. This chain connects TRBV18 to TRBJ1-2, with 8 bases aligning to TRBD1. With 0 bases clipped from V and 4 bases from J, the junction kept 7 bases outside the gene matches. Germline V gives CDR1 KGHSH, CDR2 LQKENI. The CDR3 is 16 residues long.

The J gene is TRBJ2-5, the V gene TRBV6-6, with 8 bases that match TRBD1. The V segment lost 5 bases and the J segment 3 bases; nucleotides outside the gene matches: 8. CDR1 MNHNY and CDR2 SVGAGI come from the germline V gene (reference sequence). The CDR3 has 15 residues. DNA of the CDR3: TGTGCCAGCAGTGCCGCCCCGACAGGGGAAGAGACCCAGTACTTC. This sequence encodes CASSAAPTGEETQYF.

The V gene is TRBV7-2, the J gene TRBJ1-2; no clear D gene. The length of the CDR3 is 17 residues. V was cut by 7 bases and J by 7 bases, with 28 bases left in between. The germline V gene encodes CDR1 SGHTA and CDR2 FQGNSA. CDR3 region: CASTPRLVSVQASGYTF. The CDR3 DNA is TGTGCCAGCACCCCCCGCCTGGTATCCGTTCAAGCCTCTGGCTACACCTTC.

The V and J genes are TRBV20-1 and TRBJ1-4; no reliable D call. Trimming cost V 0 bases and J 0 bases, with 11 bases left between them. CDR1 DFQATT and CDR2 SNEGSKA come from the germline V gene (reference sequence). The CDR3 runs to 16 residues. The CDR3 DNA reads TGCAGTGCTAGAGATTGGAGCTTTGCAACTAATGAAAAACTGTTTTTT. This encodes CSARDWSFATNEKLFF.

The V call is TRBV24-1, the J call TRBJ1-5; the D is unclear. Germline loops: CDR1 KGHDR, CDR2 SFDVKD. Trimming left V 0 bases short and J 1 base short, with 3 bases between. This CDR3 region has 14 residues. The CDR3 bases are TGTGCCACCAGTGATTTGCTAAGCAATCAGCCCCAGCATTTT. It is translated as CATSDLLSNQPQHF.

The genes are TRBV12-3 or TRBV12-4 and TRBJ2-7, with TRBD1 identical over 8 bases. The CDR3 consists of 13 residues. V shed 8 bases, J shed 6 bases, and the junction held 9 bases outside the gene matches. The CDR3 nucleotides are TGTGCCAGCGCTTACTTCCAGGGGGCCGAGCAGTACTTC. Protein: CASAYFQGAEQYF.

The chain recombines TRBV5-1 with TRBJ1-1; unclear D gene. The germline V gene has CDR1 SGHRS and CDR2 YFSETQ. The CDR3 is 16 residues long. Trimming left V 2 bases short and J 2 bases short, with 16 bases between. The CDR3 region has the DNA TGCGCCAGCAGCTTTGGTACAGTGGGAAGTAACACTGAAGCTTTCTTT. Translated: CASSFGTVGSNTEAFF.